This T cell receptor (beta chain) was documented in a study of blood T cell repertoires in COVID-19. The protocol was immunoSEQ multiplex PCR, while the TCRdb copy is restricted to in-frame clones and leaves out a portion. The sample has some 190,000 clones, approximately 84% seen once. The CDR3 is 15 amino acids. CDR1 and CDR2 from the germline V gene are MRHNA and SNTAGT. The V and J ends lost 0 bases and 4 bases respectively, with 12 bases between them. This sequence was found in a woman in her 70s with active or convalescent COVID-19. Sequencing was done on a sample of peripheral blood. V gene TRBV6-4 combines with J gene TRBJ1-2, with TRBD1 as a possible D gene (5 bases). CDR3 nucleotides: TGTGCCAGCAGTGACTCCACAGGAACAGTCTATGGCTACACCTTC. It yields the protein CASSDSTGTVYGYTF.